Each of the 27 T cell receptor beta chains below was sequenced from the same sample in a study of T cells in Graves' hyperthyroidism and ophthalmopathy (dated by TCRdb to between 2017 and 2020). The library was made by multiplex PCR. TCRdb names Illumina HiSeq 2000 as the instrument used. TCR beta CDR3 regions were amplified from RNA transcripts. The TCR CDR3 was subjected to a first round of RT-PCR using the HTBI primer set and the Qiagen OneStep RT-PCR kit. TCRdb handled the public reads itself, with Q25 trimming in fastp and clone calling in MiXCR, and kept productive beta chains. Rows with one shared CDR3 protein collapse into an entry with the most common genes and DNA. The sample table contains about 210,000 distinct CDR3 sequences; only one count was recorded for 15% to 20% of them. The biggest ten clones account for 50% of the sample. Input material: blood. The receptors were sampled from a man between 45 and 60 years old with Graves' hyperthyroidism.

The chain couples TRBV4-3 to TRBJ1-4; D is undetermined. This CDR3 is built from 15 residues. The V and J ends lost 0 bases and 0 bases respectively, with 5 bases between them. CDR1 and CDR2 (germline): LGHNA, YSLEER. CDR3 DNA sequence: TGCGCCAGCAGCCAAGACATTGCAACTAATGAAAAACTGTTTTTT. Protein: CASSQDIATNEKLFF.

The CDR3 DNA sequence: TGCGCCAGCAGCCTCTCAACCTACAGTCAAGAGACCCAGTACTTC. It translates to CASSLSTYSQETQYF. The genes are TRBV5-1 and TRBJ2-5; D gene ambiguous. V lost 4 bases to trimming and J lost 2 bases, with 15 bases between them. The CDR3 runs to 15 residues. Per the germline V gene, CDR1 is SGHRS and CDR2 is YFSETQ. The whole variable domain, filled in from reference TRBV5-1 and TRBJ2-5, reads KAGVTQTPRYLIKTRGQQVTLSCSPISGHRSVSWYQQTPGQGLQFLFEYFSETQRNKGNFPGRFSGRQFSNSRSEMNVSTLELGDSALYLCASSLSTYSQETQYFGPGTRLLVL.

This sequence joins TRBV19 and TRBJ1-2; 7 nucleotides align to TRBD1. With V trimmed by 4 bases and J by 8 bases, 16 bases remained unmatched. CDR1 and CDR2 (germline): LNHDA, SQIVND (reference sequence). This CDR3 spans 16 amino acids. CDR3 DNA sequence: TGTGCCAGTAGTACTTCGCCCGGGACAGAATTAGAAGGCTACACCTTC. This codes for CASSTSPGTELEGYTF.

The chain links TRBV3-1 to TRBJ2-1; 11 nucleotides agree with TRBD1. V gave up 4 bases and J gave up 7 bases; unmatched junction bases: 3. Germline CDR1 and CDR2: LGHDT and YNNKEL (reference sequence). The CDR3 is 14 amino acids. CDR3 loop: CASSRGTGGNEQFF. The CDR3 nucleotides are TGTGCCAGCAGCCGAGGGACAGGGGGGAATGAGCAGTTCTTC.

J is TRBJ1-1 and V is TRBV5-5; a possible D gene is TRBD1 (5 bases). Per the germline V gene, CDR1 is SGHKS and CDR2 is YYEKEE (reference sequence). V was shortened by 3 bases and J by 1 base, with 10 bases between the two germline ends. The CDR3 length is 14 residues. CDR3 in DNA: TGTGCCAGCAGCTGGGCCACAGGGAACACTGAAGCTTTCTTT. Residues: CASSWATGNTEAFF.

The chain carries TRBV9 and TRBJ1-2; TRBD1 is a possible D gene (5 bases). The CDR3 length is 11 residues. Trimming pared 4 bases from V and 7 bases from J, leaving 8 bases between. CDR1 and CDR2 (germline): SGDLS, YYNGEE. Here the CDR3 reads CASSSRAGYTF. The CDR3 bases are TGTGCCAGCAGCTCCAGGGCTGGCTACACCTTC.

This clonotype was detected ten times or more. The chain uses TRBV28 and TRBJ1-2, with D hard to call. Germline CDR1 reads MDHEN; CDR2 reads SYDVKM. CDR3 length: 12 residues. The V gene lost 4 bases and the J gene lost 4 bases, with 7 bases spanning the gap. The CDR3 bases are TGTGCCAGCAGTTACAGCCCCTATGGCTACACCTTC. Translating it yields CASSYSPYGYTF.

Turning to this clonotype: A read error is possible here, since a much larger clone lies one base away. The chain carries TRBV28 and TRBJ1-2; D is perhaps TRBD1 (5 bases). The CDR3 has 14 residues. CDR1 is MDHEN and CDR2 is SYDVKM in the germline V gene. This CDR3 reads CANSSPGTGGGYTF. The CDR3 DNA sequence: TGTGCCAACAGTTCTCCAGGGACCGGGGGGGGCTACACCTTC.

This clonotype has a count of ten or more. The rearrangement links TRBV11-2 to TRBJ2-1; 9 bases line up with TRBD1. CDR1 is SGHAT, CDR2 FQNNGV, per germline. Trimming took 6 bases from V and 5 from J; bases not matched to a gene: 11. This CDR3 is built from 16 residues. This CDR3 is CASRKPGTGSHNEQFF. Written as DNA, the CDR3 is TGTGCCAGCAGGAAGCCTGGGACAGGGAGCCACAATGAGCAGTTCTTC.

The V gene is TRBV20-1, the J gene TRBJ2-7; 10 nucleotides align to TRBD1. The trim removed 0 bases at V and 3 bases at J, leaving 11 bases unmatched. Per germline, CDR1 DFQATT and CDR2 SNEGSKA (reference sequence). This CDR3 region has 17 residues. The chain's CDR3 is CSARDTIRGTGVYEQYF. The DNA for the CDR3 is TGCAGTGCTAGAGATACCATTAGGGGGACAGGGGTCTACGAGCAGTACTTC.

This clonotype was seen ten or more times. The V and J genes are TRBV20-1 and TRBJ2-7, with D hard to call. This CDR3 region has 14 residues. Germline assignment: CDR1 DFQATT and CDR2 SNEGSKA (reference sequence). V was shortened by 1 base and J by 2 bases, with 12 bases between the two germline ends. CDR3 sequence: CSARGRTAPYEQYF. CDR3 nucleotides: TGCAGTGCTAGAGGAAGAACGGCCCCCTACGAGCAGTACTTC.

DNA for the CDR3: TGCAGCGTTGCGTCGAGGAACACTGAAGCTTTCTTT. Translating gives CSVASRNTEAFF. The chain uses TRBV29-1 and TRBJ1-1, with D uncertain. Germline loops: CDR1 SQVTM, CDR2 ANQGSEA. This CDR3 comprises 12 residues. V lost 4 bases, J lost 1 base, and 7 bases lay in between. Using reference TRBV29-1 and TRBJ1-1 for the parts outside the CDR3, the full variable domain is SAVISQKPSRDICQRGTSLTIQCQVDSQVTMMFWYRQQPGQSLTLIATANQGSEATYESGFVIDKFPISRPNLTFSTLTVSNMSPEDSSIYLCSVASRNTEAFFGQGTRLTVV.

The chain has TRBV9 and TRBJ2-2; 9 positions agree with TRBD1. The CDR3 sequence is 16 residues long. Germline V lookup: CDR1 SGDLS, CDR2 YYNGEE. V trimming: 3 bases; J trimming: 1 base; junction bases outside the gene matches: 4. The CDR3: CASSEGQGRNTGELFF. CDR3 coding DNA: TGTGCCAGCAGCGAAGGACAGGGGCGGAACACCGGGGAGCTGTTTTTT.

This clonotype was picked up many times. The genes are TRBV3-1 and TRBJ2-4; 7 positions agree with TRBD2. The CDR3 is 13 amino acids. After removal of 1 base from V and 9 bases from J, the junction contained 3 bases not matched to a gene. Germline loops: CDR1 LGHDT, CDR2 YNNKEL (reference sequence). This CDR3 reads CASSQGGEGIQYF. The CDR3 DNA sequence: TGTGCCAGCAGCCAAGGAGGGGAGGGCATTCAGTACTTC.

The sample holds many counts of this clonotype. The chain uses TRBV18 and TRBJ1-1; 10 bases agree with TRBD1. This CDR3 region has 17 residues. CDR1 is KGHSH and CDR2 is LQKENI in the germline V gene. V lost 3 bases and J lost 0; bases outside the gene matches: 7. The CDR3 sequence: CASSPAGQGGMNTEAFF. In DNA, the CDR3 is TGTGCCAGCTCACCTGCCGGACAGGGGGGCATGAACACTGAAGCTTTCTTT.

This clonotype was detected only a few times. The chain is built from TRBV5-5 and TRBJ1-3; D unresolved. V was clipped by 1 base and J by 5 bases, with 16 bases between them. The CDR3 is 16 residues long. Germline V lookup: CDR1 SGHKS, CDR2 YYEKEE (reference sequence). The CDR3 region has the DNA TGTGCCAGCAGCTTGAGTGTAACCCGTGCGAGAAACACCATATATTTT. Encoded protein: CASSLSVTRARNTIYF.

This clonotype was observed at least ten times. This chain links TRBV6-1 with TRBJ1-2; TRBD1 might be the D (5 bases). Trimming pared 6 bases from V and 6 bases from J, leaving 26 bases between. The CDR3 consists of 17 residues. Looked up from germline, CDR1 is MNHNS and CDR2 is SASEGT. The CDR3 bases are TGTGCCAGCAGCCCTTACTCTAGGAGGGAGGGGATAGATGGCTACACCTTC. Its translation is CASSPYSRREGIDGYTF.

This clonotype showed up many times. The chain has TRBV7-8 and TRBJ2-3; unclear D gene. Germline V CDR1 and CDR2: SGHVS, FQNEAQ. V lost 5 bases and J lost 10, with 16 bases in between. The CDR3 covers 13 residues. DNA for the CDR3: TGTGCCAGCAGCCCTGATAAGGGCAGACCGCAGTATTTT. It encodes CASSPDKGRPQYF.

This clonotype has at least ten counts. The rearrangement uses TRBV30 and TRBJ1-1, with D unresolved. Germline lookup yields CDR1 GTSNPN and CDR2 SVGIG (reference sequence). The CDR3 consists of 17 residues. The V end was cut by 2 bases, the J end by 0 bases, with 19 bases between. CDR3 loop: CAWSPWTPPVMNTEAFF. CDR3 nucleotides: TGTGCCTGGAGTCCCTGGACCCCCCCGGTCATGAACACTGAAGCTTTCTTT.

About this clonotype: Being one base from a much bigger clone, this may be a read error. The gene calls are TRBV7-3 and TRBJ1-1; D call uncertain. Germline V lookup: CDR1 SGHTA, CDR2 FQGTGA. This CDR3 has 13 amino acids. CDR3 residues: CVSSGYKNTEAFF. Written as DNA, the CDR3 is TGTGTCAGCAGCGGATACAAGAACACTGAAGCTTTCTTT.

This clonotype was seen repeatedly, ten times or more. The CDR3 coding sequence is TGTGCCAGCAGTTTATCCATTGGCTACACCTTC. It codes for CASSLSIGYTF. The rearrangement uses TRBV27 and TRBJ1-2; no reliable D call. V was pared by 0 bases and J by 7 bases, with 3 bases between. The CDR3 extends over 11 amino acids. Germline V gives CDR1 MNHEY, CDR2 SMNVEV (reference sequence).

This clonotype occurred many times. This sequence joins TRBV7-2 and TRBJ2-2; no firm D call. The V and J ends lost 3 bases and 6 bases respectively, with 5 bases between them. Germline V gene lookup returns CDR1 SGHTA and CDR2 FQGNSA. This CDR3 has 12 amino acids. The DNA for the CDR3 is TGTGCCAGCAGCTTGGACGCCGGGGAGCTGTTTTTT. Its protein product is CASSLDAGELFF.

This clonotype has more than one count but fewer than ten. V gene TRBV29-1 combines with J gene TRBJ2-4; D is undetermined. Per germline, CDR1 SQVTM and CDR2 ANQGSEA. The CDR3 consists of 13 residues. Trimming removed 7 bases at V and 0 bases at J, with 10 bases between. CDR3 sequence (DNA): TGCAGCGCGAAGACGGGAGCCAAAAACATTCAGTACTTC. Encoded protein: CSAKTGAKNIQYF.

This clonotype has more than one count but fewer than ten. The chain links TRBV19 to TRBJ2-1; 8 bases map to TRBD2. J was trimmed by 10 bases and V by 3 bases; bases with no gene match: 11. CDR3 length: 15 amino acids. Germline assignment: CDR1 LNHDA and CDR2 SQIVND (reference sequence). CDR3 coding DNA: TGTGCCAGTAGTATCCCGACTAGCGAGGGGGGGGAGCAGTTCTTC. Translation gives CASSIPTSEGGEQFF.

Ten or more counts support this clonotype. The rearrangement joins TRBV2 to TRBJ1-4, with TRBD1 as a possible D gene (5 bases). V lost 8 bases, J lost 4 bases, and 11 bases lay in between. Germline V gene data show CDR1 as SNHLY and CDR2 as FYNNEI. The CDR3 loop spans 13 amino acids. CDR3: CASARGFNEKLFF. CDR3 nucleotides: TGTGCCAGCGCGAGGGGATTTAATGAAAAACTGTTTTTT. The full variable domain, in which reference TRBV2 and TRBJ1-4 provide the parts outside the CDR3, is EPEVTQTPSHQVTQMGQEVILRCVPISNHLYFYWYRQILGQKVEFLVSFYNNEISEKSEIFDDQFSVERPDGSNFTLKIRSTKLEDSAMYFCASARGFNEKLFFGSGTQLSVL.

The V gene is TRBV28, the J gene TRBJ2-7; TRBD1 might be the D (5 bases). The germline V and J ends were trimmed by 8 bases and 3 bases, with 14 bases remaining between them. Germline V gene data show CDR1 as MDHEN and CDR2 as SYDVKM. CDR3 length equals 13 residues. CDR3 coding DNA: TGTGCCAGCGGGCCAGGGAACGACTACGAGCAGTACTTC. Translated: CASGPGNDYEQYF.

The chain joins TRBV25-1 to TRBJ2-2; a weak D match, TRBD1 (5 bases). The CDR3 covers 18 residues. Germline V gives CDR1 MGHDK, CDR2 SYGVNS. V was shortened by 5 bases and J by 0 bases, with 19 bases between the two germline ends. CDR3 bases: TGTGCCAGCAGTCCCCCGTGGGGTAGGACAACGAACACCGGGGAGCTGTTTTTT. This encodes CASSPPWGRTTNTGELFF.